Listed below are T cell receptor beta chains from one sample, sequenced in a study of tumor-infiltrating lymphocytes in localized non-small cell lung cancer. The assay was immunoSEQ multiplex PCR, and TCRdb's table has in-frame clones only and misses some. The data contain 25,000 or so clones, 73% of them singletons. The sequencing sample was made of lung tumor tissue. These receptors were collected from a human donor with non-small cell lung cancer. Both conserved end residues are part of each CDR3. D genes are given only for firm matches. Clone size is shown for a subset of rows, as once, few, many or a class of expanded clone.

cdr3_length | d_call | clone_size | j_call | v_call | cdr3_aa | cdr3_nt
15 | - | - | TRBJ1-5 | TRBV4-3 | CASSRGTGSNQPQHF | TGCGCCAGCAGCCGTGGGACCGGGAGCAATCAGCCCCAGCATTTT
14 | - | - | TRBJ1-6 | TRBV7-2 | CATDFGGVESPLHF | TGTGCGACCGACTTCGGGGGGGTTGAATCACCCCTCCACTTT
16 | - | few | TRBJ1-2 | TRBV5-4 | CASSPDSGAGQYGYTF | TGTGCCAGCAGCCCTGACTCAGGGGCAGGGCAGTATGGCTACACCTTC
16 | - | - | TRBJ2-1 | TRBV6-6 | CASISVRGGSYNEQFF | TGTGCCAGCATCTCAGTCAGGGGGGGCTCCTACAATGAGCAGTTCTTC
15 | - | - | TRBJ2-1 | TRBV7-3 | CASSSDATVYNEQFF | TGTGCCAGCAGCTCAGATGCTACTGTCTACAATGAGCAGTTCTTC
15 | - | - | TRBJ2-7 | TRBV5-4 | CASSFVDSLNYEQYF | TGTGCCAGCAGCTTTGTCGACAGCCTAAACTACGAGCAGTACTTC
14 | TRBD1 | - | TRBJ2-2 | TRBV5-6 | CASSPGQGPGELFF | TGTGCCAGCAGCCCGGGACAGGGCCCCGGGGAGCTGTTTTTT
14 | TRBD1 | - | TRBJ1-5 | TRBV10-3 | CASHPQGGNQPQHF | TGTGCCAGCCACCCACAGGGGGGGAATCAGCCCCAGCATTTT
12 | - | - | TRBJ1-1 | TRBV14 | CASSHWGSEAFF | TGTGCCAGCAGCCATTGGGGGTCTGAAGCTTTCTTT
15 | - | few | TRBJ2-2 | TRBV14 | CASSQASWGSGELFF | TGTGCCAGCAGCCAAGCGTCGTGGGGTTCGGGGGAGCTGTTTTTT
13 | - | once | TRBJ1-2 | TRBV29-1 | CSVAPGRGYGYTF | TGCAGCGTCGCCCCGGGTAGAGGCTATGGCTACACCTTC
14 | - | - | TRBJ1-4 | TRBV28 | CASSRGQSNEKLFF | TGTGCCAGCAGCCGCGGACAGTCAAATGAAAAACTGTTTTTT
14 | - | - | TRBJ2-3 | TRBV2 | CASSEGTVPDTQYF | TGTGCCAGCAGTGAGGGAACAGTTCCAGATACGCAGTATTTT
13 | - | - | TRBJ1-2 | TRBV12-5 | CASAFSEGGGYTF | TGTGCTAGTGCCTTCAGTGAGGGGGGAGGCTACACCTTC
15 | - | - | TRBJ2-6 | TRBV30 | CAWGIISSGANVLTF | TGTGCCTGGGGGATAATAAGCTCTGGGGCCAACGTCCTGACTTTC
14 | - | - | TRBJ1-2 | TRBV10-2 | CASSEQQPNYGYTF | TGCGCCAGCAGTGAGCAGCAACCTAACTATGGCTACACCTTC
15 | - | - | TRBJ1-2 | TRBV5-1 | CASSFTGESNYGYTF | TGCGCCAGCAGCTTTACGGGGGAATCCAACTATGGCTACACCTTC
16 | TRBD1 | - | TRBJ1-2 | TRBV27 | CASSQAPGQGAAGYTF | TGTGCCAGCAGCCAAGCTCCGGGACAGGGGGCGGCCGGCTACACCTTC
15 | TRBD1 | - | TRBJ2-2 | TRBV6-6 | CASSKKTGGVGELFF | TGTGCCAGCAGTAAAAAGACAGGGGGCGTCGGGGAGCTGTTTTTT
15 | TRBD1 | - | TRBJ2-1 | TRBV6-4 | CASSDSGGDYNEQFF | TGTGCCAGCAGTGACTCAGGGGGCGACTACAATGAGCAGTTCTTC
13 | - | - | TRBJ1-2 | TRBV7-2 | CASGSGMNYGYTF | TGTGCCAGCGGTTCAGGGATGAATTATGGCTACACCTTC
11 | - | - | TRBJ1-1 | TRBV20-1 | CSARSGTEAFF | TGCAGTGCTAGGTCAGGCACTGAAGCTTTCTTT
15 | - | - | TRBJ1-3 | TRBV14 | CASSQDSGFGNTIYF | TGTGCCAGCAGCCAAGATTCGGGGTTTGGAAACACCATATATTTT
13 | - | medium-sized | TRBJ1-2 | TRBV6-5 | CATQEDEGTGYTF | TGTGCCACCCAAGAGGACGAGGGGACTGGCTACACCTTC
17 | TRBD1 | - | TRBJ1-3 | TRBV2 | CASSGRDRGPSGNTIYF | TGTGCCAGCAGTGGCAGGGACAGGGGACCCTCTGGAAACACCATATATTTT
12 | - | - | TRBJ2-7 | TRBV10-3 | CAIRPGSGEQYF | TGTGCCATCAGGCCGGGGAGTGGGGAGCAGTACTTC
12 | - | few | TRBJ2-7 | TRBV7-8 | CASGSKSYEQYF | TGTGCCAGCGGCAGTAAATCCTACGAGCAGTACTTC
15 | TRBD2 | - | TRBJ2-2 | TRBV5-6 | CASSYSGGRTGELFF | TGTGCCAGCAGCTATAGCGGGGGGAGGACCGGGGAGCTGTTTTTT
15 | - | - | TRBJ2-3 | TRBV5-1 | CASSLAGEGTDTQYF | TGCGCCAGCAGCTTGGCGGGGGAGGGCACAGATACGCAGTATTTT
15 | TRBD1 | - | TRBJ1-1 | TRBV18 | CASSRPTGVNTEAFF | TGTGCCAGCTCACGACCAACAGGGGTGAACACTGAAGCTTTCTTT
13 | - | few | TRBJ1-5 | TRBV7-2 | CASGEGGAQPQHF | TGTGCCAGCGGGGAGGGTGGGGCCCAGCCCCAGCATTTT
16 | TRBD1 | - | TRBJ2-5 | TRBV7-9 | CASSPRRTGAAETQYF | TGTGCCAGCAGCCCAAGGAGGACAGGGGCAGCAGAGACCCAGTACTTC
14 | - | - | TRBJ2-1 | TRBV6-4 | CASSDSRGGNEQFF | TGTGCCAGCAGTGACTCAAGGGGGGGTAATGAGCAGTTCTTC
13 | - | - | TRBJ1-6 | TRBV18 | CASSPGVDSPLHF | TGTGCCAGCTCACCAGGGGTCGATTCACCCCTCCACTTT
16 | - | - | TRBJ1-6 | TRBV5-1 | CASSLGLPPFNSPLHF | TGCGCCAGCAGCTTGGGTCTCCCCCCCTTTAATTCACCCCTCCACTTT
15 | - | - | TRBJ2-3 | TRBV11-3 | CASSPGPKDTDTQYF | TGTGCCAGCAGCCCGGGACCAAAGGACACAGATACGCAGTATTTT
15 | TRBD2 | - | TRBJ2-7 | TRBV15 | CATSRGGGASYEQYF | TGTGCCACCAGCAGAGGGGGAGGGGCTTCCTACGAGCAGTACTTC
16 | - | - | TRBJ2-5 | TRBV7-2 | CASSKHAGASQETQYF | TGTGCCAGCAGCAAACACGCAGGGGCGAGCCAAGAGACCCAGTACTTC
15 | - | - | TRBJ2-1 | TRBV19 | CASSGAGAIYNEQFF | TGTGCCAGTAGTGGGGCGGGGGCGATCTACAATGAGCAGTTCTTC
15 | TRBD2 | - | TRBJ2-5 | TRBV5-1 | CASSSGMMYQETQYF | TGCGCCAGCAGCAGCGGGATGATGTACCAAGAGACCCAGTACTTC
15 | TRBD1 | - | TRBJ1-3 | TRBV7-9 | CASSPQGASGNTIYF | TGTGCCAGCAGCCCACAGGGGGCATCTGGAAACACCATATATTTT
14 | TRBD1 | - | TRBJ1-2 | TRBV10-3 | CAISDRGGYYGYTF | TGTGCCATCAGCGACAGGGGCGGTTACTATGGCTACACCTTC
15 | - | - | TRBJ1-2 | TRBV7-6 | CASSLGGGAFGGYTF | TGTGCCAGCAGCTTAGGTGGGGGCGCGTTCGGTGGCTACACCTTC
15 | TRBD2 | - | TRBJ2-1 | TRBV6-5 | CASTKLAGGSYEQFF | TGTGCCAGCACCAAACTAGCGGGGGGGAGTTATGAGCAGTTCTTC
17 | TRBD1 | - | TRBJ2-2 | TRBV14 | CASSHQTGGLWAGELFF | TGTGCCAGCAGCCATCAAACAGGGGGCTTATGGGCCGGGGAGCTGTTTTTT
16 | - | - | TRBJ1-6 | TRBV30 | CAWSVLGGATQSPLHF | TGTGCCTGGAGTGTACTTGGGGGGGCGACGCAGTCACCCCTCCACTTT
16 | - | - | TRBJ2-3 | TRBV5-1 | CASSSGPTGGTDTQYF | TGCGCCAGCAGCAGTGGTCCCACCGGGGGCACAGATACGCAGTATTTT
16 | - | - | TRBJ1-2 | TRBV5-4 | CASSLEGLMGYYGYTF | TGTGCCAGCAGCTTGGAAGGTCTGATGGGTTACTATGGCTACACCTTC
15 | - | - | TRBJ2-6 | TRBV6-1 | CASSGQGSGANVLTF | TGTGCCAGCAGTGGCCAGGGCTCTGGGGCCAACGTCCTGACTTTC
17 | TRBD1 | - | TRBJ2-7 | TRBV5-1 | CASSAESLPGTGDGQYF | TGCGCCAGCAGCGCCGAATCGCTTCCCGGGACAGGGGACGGGCAGTACTTC
12 | - | - | TRBJ2-1 | TRBV7-9 | CASSLWSDEQFF | TGTGCCAGCAGCTTATGGTCGGATGAGCAGTTCTTC
17 | - | - | TRBJ2-3 | TRBV7-2 | CASSSKVGLGPTDTQYF | TGTGCCAGCAGCTCAAAAGTAGGACTTGGGCCAACAGATACGCAGTATTTT